A selection of T cell receptor beta chains follows, all from one sample in a study of OX40 agonist ivuxolimab in advanced cancers. Some clones are missing from TCRdb's copy, which holds only in-frame ones; the method was immunoSEQ multiplex PCR. The sample has some 30,000 clones; roughly 76% are singletons. The sample here was CD4+ or CD8+ T cells sorted from blood, taken in a trial of the OX40 agonist ivuxolimab. These TCRs come from an adult with an advanced solid tumor such as melanoma, head and neck, liver or kidney cancer. Each CDR3 is given with its conserved first and last residue. D genes are given only for firm matches. Size tells how often a clone was seen (once, few, many) or the class of an expanded clone, and some rows leave it out.

D gene | J gene | V gene | clone size | CDR3 protein | CDR3 DNA
- | TRBJ2-3 | TRBV19 | - | CASSIAKHTDTQYF | TGTGCCAGTAGTATAGCCAAACACACAGATACGCAGTATTTT
TRBD1 | TRBJ1-2 | TRBV19 | - | CASRPDRGGGYTF | TGTGCCAGTAGACCCGACAGGGGGGGTGGCTACACCTTC
- | TRBJ2-1 | TRBV19 | - | CASSIGELYYNEQFF | TGTGCCAGTAGTATTGGGGAGTTATACTACAATGAGCAGTTCTTC
- | TRBJ1-3 | TRBV9 | - | CASSSKGRVGTGRSGNTIYF | TGTGCCAGCAGCTCCAAAGGGCGGGTTGGGACCGGCCGCTCTGGAAACACCATATATTTT
TRBD1 | TRBJ2-1 | TRBV5-5 | - | CASSRRPGQGADYNEQFF | TGTGCCAGCAGCCGCAGACCGGGACAGGGGGCGGACTACAATGAGCAGTTCTTC
TRBD1 | TRBJ2-2 | TRBV5-1 | - | CASSEDRGNTGELFF | TGCGCCAGCAGCGAGGACAGGGGGAACACCGGGGAGCTGTTTTTT
- | TRBJ2-6 | TRBV7-9 | few | CASSNPTSGANVLTF | TGTGCCAGCAGCAATCCTACGTCGGGGGCCAACGTCCTGACTTTC
TRBD1 | TRBJ2-7 | TRBV10-2 | - | CASSAVGTGSHEQYF | TGCGCCAGCAGTGCGGTCGGGACAGGGTCCCACGAGCAGTACTTC
- | TRBJ1-2 | TRBV28 | once | CASSLGAPRRPGGYTF | TGTGCCAGCAGCCTCGGGGCCCCCCGGCGCCCCGGCGGCTACACCTTC
- | TRBJ1-5 | TRBV29-1 | - | CSVEERDSWNQPQHF | TGCAGCGTTGAAGAACGGGACTCCTGGAATCAGCCCCAGCATTTT
- | TRBJ1-2 | TRBV5-1 | - | CASTTEGGTGHHGYTF | TGCGCCAGCACCACCGAGGGGGGTACAGGGCACCATGGCTACACCTTC